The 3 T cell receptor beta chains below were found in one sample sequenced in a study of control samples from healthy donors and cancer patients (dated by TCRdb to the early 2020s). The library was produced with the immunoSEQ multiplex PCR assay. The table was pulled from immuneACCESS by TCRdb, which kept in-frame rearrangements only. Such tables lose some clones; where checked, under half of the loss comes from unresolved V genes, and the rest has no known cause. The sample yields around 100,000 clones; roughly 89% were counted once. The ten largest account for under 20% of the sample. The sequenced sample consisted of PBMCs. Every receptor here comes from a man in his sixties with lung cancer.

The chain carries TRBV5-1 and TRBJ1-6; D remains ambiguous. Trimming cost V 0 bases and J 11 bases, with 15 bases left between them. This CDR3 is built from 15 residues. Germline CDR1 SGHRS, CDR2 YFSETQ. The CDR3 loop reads CASSLDGRTLAPLHF. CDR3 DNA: TGCGCCAGCAGCTTGGATGGCAGGACTCTTGCACCCCTCCACTTT.

CDR3 in DNA: TGTGCCAGCATGGAGAGCTCTGGAAACACCATATATTTT. Translating gives CASMESSGNTIYF. The J gene is TRBJ1-3, the V gene TRBV2; no reliable D call. Trimming took 7 bases from V and 0 from J, leaving 7 bases between them. The CDR3 length is 13 residues. Germline CDR1 SNHLY, CDR2 FYNNEI.

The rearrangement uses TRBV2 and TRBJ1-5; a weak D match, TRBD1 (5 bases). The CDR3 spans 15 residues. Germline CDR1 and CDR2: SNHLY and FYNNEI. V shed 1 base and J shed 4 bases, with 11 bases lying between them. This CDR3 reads CASSEGQGWNQPQHF. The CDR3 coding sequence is TGTGCCAGCAGTGAAGGGCAGGGCTGGAATCAGCCCCAGCATTTT.